The rows below give T cell receptor beta chains drawn from one sample of a study of blood T cells in healthy people across ages. TCRdb recomputed calls from the 5' RACE reads with MiXCR, one row per CDR3 protein. Of 1.5 million to 2 million distinct CDR3 sequences in the sample, roughly 27% are singletons; the top ten hold roughly 8%. The sequenced material came from blood. These receptors all stem from a young woman in good health. CDR3s include the opening cysteine and the closing phenylalanine or tryptophan. The D gene is left open where the match is weak. Rows may omit the clone size; those that give it use once, few, many or a size class.

CASSLERGGDYGYTF	TGCGCCAGCAGCTTGGAGCGCGGCGGTGACTATGGCTACACCTTC	TRBV5-1	.	TRBJ1-2	few
CASSPPGEGTQYF	TGTGCCAGCAGCCCCCCAGGGGAGGGTACGCAGTATTTT	TRBV7-3	.	TRBJ2-3	.
CASSLGLAHYQETQYF	TGTGCCAGCAGCTTGGGACTAGCCCACTACCAAGAGACCCAGTACTTC	TRBV7-2	TRBD2	TRBJ2-5	.
CASSTGLAGGVNEQFF	TGCGCCAGCAGCACCGGACTAGCGGGGGGCGTCAATGAGCAGTTCTTC	TRBV5-1	TRBD2	TRBJ2-1	.
CASSFGTTREAQYF	TGCGCCAGCAGCTTCGGGACTACAAGAGAGGCCCAGTACTTC	TRBV5-1	TRBD2	TRBJ2-5	.
CATSRGRARAYNEQYF	TGTGCCACCAGCAGAGGTAGAGCACGGGCATACAATGAGCAGTACTTC	TRBV15	.	TRBJ2-7	few
CASSLGLSAFF	TGTGCCAGCAGCCTAGGGCTATCAGCTTTCTTT	TRBV12-3/TRBV12-4	.	TRBJ1-1	.
CSVDGQGPDTQYF	TGCAGCGTTGATGGTCAGGGCCCAGATACGCAGTATTTT	TRBV29-1	.	TRBJ2-3	few
CASSLDSGPDTQYF	TGTGCCAGCAGCTTGGACTCAGGCCCAGATACGCAGTATTTT	TRBV7-9	.	TRBJ2-3	many
CASSLAPGGRTEAFF	TGCGCCAGCAGCTTGGCTCCGGGGGGACGGACTGAAGCTTTCTTT	TRBV5-1	.	TRBJ1-1	few
CASSRTMTWDSYEQYF	TGTGCCAGCAGCCGAACTATGACCTGGGACAGCTACGAGCAGTACTTC	TRBV6-6	TRBD1	TRBJ2-7	.
CASSDLSDRQLQETQYF	TGTGCCAGCAGTGATCTGTCTGACAGGCAACTCCAAGAGACCCAGTACTTC	TRBV2	.	TRBJ2-5	few
CSAPPSGGEETQYF	TGCAGTGCGCCACCCTCAGGGGGGGAAGAGACCCAGTACTTC	TRBV20-1	.	TRBJ2-5	many
CASSLTDDGANVLTF	TGCGCCAGCAGCCTAACGGATGACGGGGCCAACGTCCTGACTTTC	TRBV5-1	.	TRBJ2-6	many
CASTRAGVNTEAFF	TGTGCCAGTACTCGGGCAGGGGTGAACACTGAAGCTTTCTTT	TRBV7-9	.	TRBJ1-1	.
CASSLGTTNGYTF	TGCGCCAGCAGCTTGGGGACAACTAATGGCTACACCTTC	TRBV5-1	.	TRBJ1-2	few
CSAVAGADSYEQYF	TGCAGTGCTGTGGCCGGGGCAGACTCCTACGAGCAGTACTTC	TRBV20-1	.	TRBJ2-7	few
CASSLSQTGVEQYF	TGTGCCAGCAGTTTGTCGCAGACTGGGGTCGAGCAGTACTTC	TRBV12-3/TRBV12-4	.	TRBJ2-7	few
CASSFGGGGANVLTF	TGTGCCAGCAGTTTCGGGGGTGGAGGGGCCAACGTCCTGACTTTC	TRBV28	.	TRBJ2-6	few
CAAEAAGVGETQYF	TGTGCCGCCGAGGCCGCAGGGGTCGGGGAGACCCAGTACTTC	TRBV7-2	.	TRBJ2-5	few
CASNGGDTQYF	TGTGCCAGCAATGGTGGAGATACGCAGTATTTT	TRBV7-2	.	TRBJ2-3	many
CASLSWTSPDTQYF	TGTGCCAGCTTATCCTGGACTAGCCCAGATACGCAGTATTTT	TRBV18	TRBD2	TRBJ2-3	.
CSVVWARGTDTQYF	TGCAGCGTTGTATGGGCCAGGGGCACAGATACGCAGTATTTT	TRBV29-1	.	TRBJ2-3	few
CASGRGGGNEQYF	TGTGCCAGCGGTAGGGGGGGTGGGAACGAGCAGTACTTC	TRBV28	.	TRBJ2-7	few
CASSLIAGGVSDTQYF	TGTGCCAGCAGCCTAATAGCAGGGGGAGTCTCAGATACGCAGTATTTT	TRBV12-3/TRBV12-4	TRBD1	TRBJ2-3	few
CASSLAGQPNTEAFF	TGCGCCAGCAGCTTGGCCGGACAGCCGAACACTGAAGCTTTCTTT	TRBV5-1	.	TRBJ1-1	.
CASTTGHRFEKLFF	TGTGCCAGCACCACGGGACACCGGTTCGAAAAACTGTTTTTT	TRBV6-5	.	TRBJ1-4	many
CASSPKVGYKFF	TGTGCCAGCAGTCCAAAGGTAGGGTACAAGTTCTTC	TRBV6-1	.	TRBJ2-1	.
CSVVRQGGGTDTQYF	TGCAGCGTTGTGAGGCAAGGGGGCGGCACAGATACGCAGTATTTT	TRBV29-1	TRBD1	TRBJ2-3	.
CSARLSGQGAWDGYTF	TGCAGTGCTAGACTCTCCGGACAGGGGGCCTGGGATGGCTACACCTTC	TRBV20-1	TRBD1	TRBJ1-2	.
CASSPGAGNTGELFF	TGCGCCAGCAGTCCAGGGGCCGGGAACACCGGGGAGCTGTTTTTT	TRBV5-1	.	TRBJ2-2	.
CSASKTDSNYGYTF	TGCAGTGCTAGTAAGACAGATTCAAACTATGGCTACACCTTC	TRBV20-1	.	TRBJ1-2	many
CASSLINTGRPNQPQHF	TGTGCCAGCAGCTTAATAAATACCGGGAGGCCGAATCAGCCCCAGCATTTT	TRBV7-3	.	TRBJ1-5	few
CASSSGTGGKSYEQYF	TGCGCCAGCAGCTCCGGGACAGGGGGGAAATCCTACGAGCAGTACTTC	TRBV5-1	TRBD1	TRBJ2-7	.
CSARVGPRGQASYYEQYF	TGCAGTGCTAGAGTTGGGCCCAGGGGGCAGGCGTCTTACTACGAGCAGTACTTC	TRBV20-1	TRBD1	TRBJ2-7	.
CASSLDGQKGSPLHF	TGCGCCAGCAGCTTGGACGGCCAAAAGGGTTCACCCCTCCACTTT	TRBV5-1	.	TRBJ1-6	.
CASRSQGLSSTDTQYF	TGTGCCAGCAGATCTCAGGGACTTTCTAGCACAGATACGCAGTATTTT	TRBV6-2/TRBV6-3	.	TRBJ2-3	.
CSAREGRGGQPQHF	TGCAGTGCTAGAGAGGGTAGGGGGGGTCAGCCCCAGCATTTT	TRBV20-1	.	TRBJ1-5	few
CASSVLAGSYNEQFF	TGTGCCAGCAGTGTCCTAGCGGGGTCCTACAATGAGCAGTTCTTC	TRBV9	TRBD2	TRBJ2-1	many
CAGSSGQRGYTF	TGTGCCGGCAGTTCAGGACAGAGAGGCTACACCTTC	TRBV27	.	TRBJ1-2	few
CASSLGTSGRSNEQFF	TGTGCCAGCAGCTTGGGGACTAGCGGGAGATCCAATGAGCAGTTCTTC	TRBV7-9	TRBD2	TRBJ2-1	few
CATSRGGGAQETQYF	TGTGCCACCAGCAGAGGTGGAGGGGCCCAAGAGACCCAGTACTTC	TRBV15	.	TRBJ2-5	few
CASSPPGPEGETQYF	TGCGCCAGCAGCCCTCCGGGACCCGAAGGAGAGACCCAGTACTTC	TRBV5-1	.	TRBJ2-5	.
CATSRGDGNQPQHF	TGTGCCACCAGCAGAGGGGATGGCAATCAGCCCCAGCATTTT	TRBV15	.	TRBJ1-5	few
CSARDLYGGAGDTQYF	TGCAGTGCTAGAGATCTTTACGGGGGGGCTGGAGATACGCAGTATTTT	TRBV20-1	TRBD2	TRBJ2-3	.
CASGRRGELFF	TGTGCCAGTGGACGTAGGGGTGAACTGTTTTTT	TRBV6-5	.	TRBJ1-4	few
CASSPQPGNTEAFF	TGTGCCAGCAGCCCTCAACCGGGGAACACTGAAGCTTTCTTT	TRBV11-2	.	TRBJ1-1	.
CASSQFQGAEQYF	TGTGCCAGCAGCCAATTTCAGGGGGCCGAGCAGTACTTC	TRBV3-1	TRBD1	TRBJ2-7	.
CSARDTSDPSYEQYF	TGCAGTGCTAGAGACACTAGCGACCCATCCTACGAGCAGTACTTC	TRBV20-1	TRBD2	TRBJ2-7	.
CASSFESGGYTF	TGCGCCAGCAGCTTTGAGAGCGGTGGCTACACCTTC	TRBV5-1	.	TRBJ1-2	.
CAWKREVGELFF	TGTGCCTGGAAGCGGGAGGTCGGGGAGCTGTTTTTT	TRBV30	TRBD2	TRBJ2-2	.
CASSEGGGVMADTQYF	TGTGCCAGCAGTGAAGGGGGGGGAGTTATGGCAGATACGCAGTATTTT	TRBV6-4	.	TRBJ2-3	few
CASSLGVHDQAFF	TGTGCCAGCAGCTTAGGGGTACATGATCAAGCTTTCTTT	TRBV13	.	TRBJ1-1	.
CASNKRGTEAFF	TGCGCCAGCAATAAGAGGGGGACTGAAGCTTTCTTT	TRBV10-2	.	TRBJ1-1	.
CAIRGTAQNTEAFF	TGTGCCATCAGGGGGACAGCTCAAAACACTGAAGCTTTCTTT	TRBV10-3	TRBD1	TRBJ1-1	once
CATSPGYSNQPQHF	TGTGCCACCAGTCCGGGCTATAGCAATCAGCCCCAGCATTTT	TRBV24-1	.	TRBJ1-5	many